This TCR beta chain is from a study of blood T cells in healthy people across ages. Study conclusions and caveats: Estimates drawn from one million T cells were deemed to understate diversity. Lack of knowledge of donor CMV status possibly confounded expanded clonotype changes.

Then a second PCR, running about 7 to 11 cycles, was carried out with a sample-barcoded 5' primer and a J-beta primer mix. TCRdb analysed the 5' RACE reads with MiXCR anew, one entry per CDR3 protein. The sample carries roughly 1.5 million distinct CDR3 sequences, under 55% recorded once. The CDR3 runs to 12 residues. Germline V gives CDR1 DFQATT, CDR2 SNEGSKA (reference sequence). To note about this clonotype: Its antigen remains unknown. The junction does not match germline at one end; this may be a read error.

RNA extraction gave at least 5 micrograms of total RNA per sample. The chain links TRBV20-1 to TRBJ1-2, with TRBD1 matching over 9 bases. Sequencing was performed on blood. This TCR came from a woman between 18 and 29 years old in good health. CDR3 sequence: CNARGTGFAYTF. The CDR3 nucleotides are TGCAATGCTAGAGGGACAGGGTTTGCCTACACCTTC.